The 3 T cell receptor beta chains below all came from one sample that was sequenced in a study of blood T cell repertoires in COVID-19. Sequencing used immunoSEQ multiplex PCR; TCRdb keeps in-frame clones, though not all of them. The table lists around 160,000 clones, more than 85% of them singletons, with more than 0.75% in the top ten. The sequenced material came from peripheral blood. These receptors originate from a man younger than 35 with acute or convalescent COVID-19.

The V call is TRBV3-1 (or the pseudogene TRBV3-2), the J call TRBJ1-6; a possible D gene is TRBD1 (5 bases). The ends were cut back, 2 bases at V and 9 bases at J, with 11 bases in the middle. Germline values: CDR1 LGHDT, CDR2 YNNKEL (reference sequence). The CDR3 covers 14 residues. The CDR3 nucleotides read TGTGCCAGCAGCCAATACCGGGGGGTTTCACCCCTCCACTTT. Translated: CASSQYRGVSPLHF.

This chain joins TRBV6-5 and TRBJ1-4, with TRBD1 as a possible D gene (5 bases). V was cut by 7 bases and J by 8 bases, with 14 bases left in between. Looked up from germline, CDR1 is MNHEY and CDR2 is SVGAGI. The CDR3 runs 13 residues. The CDR3 DNA follows: TGTGCCAGCACTAGTCAGGGTGTGGAAAAACTGTTTTTT. It specifies CASTSQGVEKLFF.

V is TRBV6-1 and J is TRBJ1-4; TRBD1 matches 9 bases. This CDR3 is 16 amino acids long. Unmatched junction bases numbered 10, after V lost 4 bases and J lost 7 bases. Germline V gene data show CDR1 as MNHNS and CDR2 as SASEGT. CDR3 in amino acids: CASSGHGQGKGEKLFF. The CDR3 DNA reads as TGTGCCAGCAGTGGACACGGACAGGGGAAGGGTGAAAAACTGTTTTTT.